Shown below are 2 T cell receptor beta chains from a single sample sequenced in a study of control samples from healthy donors and cancer patients. Using immunoSEQ multiplex PCR, the repertoire was profiled, and TCRdb retains in-frame clones only, with some absent. The sample lists under 200,000 clones, about nine tenths occurring once. The specimen sequenced was blood. The receptors come from a woman aged 30 to 39 in good health.

J is TRBJ1-4 and V is TRBV4-3, with 11 nucleotides matching TRBD1. This CDR3 region has 16 residues. V shed 0 bases, J shed 8 bases, and the junction held 5 bases outside the gene matches. Germline CDR1 LGHNA, CDR2 YSLEER. As DNA, the CDR3 is TGCGCCAGCAGCCAAGATCTGGGGACAGGGGGGGAAAAACTGTTTTTT. This encodes CASSQDLGTGGEKLFF.

The rearrangement uses TRBV18 and TRBJ2-5, with no clear D. In germline, CDR1 is KGHSH, CDR2 LQKENI. The CDR3 covers 14 residues. Trimming pared 0 bases from V and 1 base from J, leaving 6 bases between. CDR3 coding DNA: TGTGCCAGCTCACCACCTGGCCCCCAAGAGACCCAGTACTTC. Its translation is CASSPPGPQETQYF. The variable domain in full, with the rest retrieved from reference TRBV18 and TRBJ2-5, is NAGVMQNPRHLVRRRGQEARLRCSPMKGHSHVYWYRQLPEEGLKFMVYLQKENIIDESGMPKERFSAEFPKEGPSILRIQQVVRGDSAAYFCASSPPGPQETQYFGPGTRLLVL.